These T cell receptor beta chains were read from a single sample in a study of blood T cells in healthy people across ages. MiXCR was run by TCRdb on the 5' RACE reads, yielding one entry per CDR3 protein. The data hold 1 million or so distinct CDR3 sequences, with less than 25% observed a single time. The same data also contributed to another study, on T cells of mothers and their children.

Source material: blood. The receptors stem from a girl aged 2 to 9 in good health. Each CDR3 is given with its conserved first and last residue. The D gene is left open where the match is weak. The size field is filled for only some rows; it gives once, few, many or a size class.

j_call	clone_size	v_call	d_call	cdr3_nt	cdr3_aa
TRBJ2-1	few	TRBV29-1	.	TGCAGCGTTCCCAGGGAGTACAATGAGCAGTTCTTC	CSVPREYNEQFF
TRBJ2-7	.	TRBV29-1	.	TGCAGCGTTGCCGCGGCGGCGGGAAGGAACGAGCAGTACTTC	CSVAAAAGRNEQYF
TRBJ1-2	many	TRBV28	.	TGTGCCAGCAGCCGCCTCTATGGCTACACCTTC	CASSRLYGYTF
TRBJ1-1	.	TRBV7-9	.	TGTGCCAGCAGCTTCCCTAAGAACACTGAAGCTTTCTTT	CASSFPKNTEAFF
TRBJ1-1	.	TRBV7-2	.	TGTGCCAGCAGCTTTGGCCTATTATGGACTGAAGCTTTCTTT	CASSFGLLWTEAFF
TRBJ2-7	few	TRBV20-1	.	TGCAGTGCTAGAGTTTACGGCTACTACGAGCAGTACTTC	CSARVYGYYEQYF
TRBJ1-1	few	TRBV9	.	TGTGCCAGCAGCTTTTCAGAGGGGGGTTTTTATCCCACGAACACTGAAGCTTTCTTT	CASSFSEGGFYPTNTEAFF
TRBJ2-1	few	TRBV15	TRBD2	TGTGCCACCGCTTTGCGGGAGGGGGTAGATGAGCAGTTCTTC	CATALREGVDEQFF
TRBJ1-2	.	TRBV27	.	TGTGCCAGCAGTCCCCGGGCCCTCTATGGCTACACCTTC	CASSPRALYGYTF
TRBJ2-7	few	TRBV6-2/TRBV6-3	.	TGTGCCAGCAGTTACTCGAGACATAACTACGAGCAGTACTTC	CASSYSRHNYEQYF
TRBJ2-4	.	TRBV7-2	.	TGTGCCAGCAGCTTGGGGCCGGAAAACATTCAGTACTTC	CASSLGPENIQYF
TRBJ2-3	few	TRBV27	.	TGTGCCAGCAGTTCCTTAAACGGGGAGACAGGCACAGATACGCAGTATTTT	CASSSLNGETGTDTQYF
TRBJ1-3	.	TRBV3-1	TRBD1	TGTGCCAGCAGCCAGGACAGGGGGCCTGGAAACACCATATATTTT	CASSQDRGPGNTIYF
TRBJ2-5	few	TRBV12-3/TRBV12-4	TRBD2	TGTGCCAGCACCACCGGCGGGAGGGAGACCCAGTACTTC	CASTTGGRETQYF
TRBJ1-3	.	TRBV4-2	.	TGTGCCAGCAGCCAAGGAGGGGGACCTTTGGACACCATATATTTT	CASSQGGGPLDTIYF
TRBJ1-3	.	TRBV5-1	.	TGCGCCAGCAGCGCGGAGGGGACCGCCATATATTTT	CASSAEGTAIYF
TRBJ2-4	few	TRBV7-2	.	TGTGCCAGCAGCTTATGGGGTAGGGATAACATTCAGTACTTC	CASSLWGRDNIQYF
TRBJ2-1	.	TRBV29-1	TRBD1	TGCAGCGTAGAGAGGGGACAGGGGGGCAATGAGCAGTTCTTC	CSVERGQGGNEQFF
TRBJ1-5	few	TRBV3-1	TRBD1	TGTGCCAGCAGCCAAGATCCGGGACAGGGGGGAGGTCAGCCCCAGCATTTT	CASSQDPGQGGGQPQHF
TRBJ2-4	once	TRBV30	TRBD1	TGTGCCTCTCCCCACCCGGACAGGCGTATTCAGTACTTC	CASPHPDRRIQYF
TRBJ2-3	.	TRBV13	.	TGTGCCAGCAGCACGGGCCTTACAGATACGCAGTATTTT	CASSTGLTDTQYF
TRBJ1-4	few	TRBV28	.	TGTGCCAGCAGTTTTGATCCCGACAGACCAACTAATGAAAAACTGTTTTTT	CASSFDPDRPTNEKLFF
TRBJ2-1	few	TRBV5-1	TRBD2	TGCGCCAGCAGCTCCCAAGGCGGGAGGGCAAGCAATGAGCAGTTCTTC	CASSSQGGRASNEQFF
TRBJ1-1	once	TRBV12-3/TRBV12-4	.	TGTGCCAGCAGTTTAGGGTACGGACGTGAAGCTTTCTTT	CASSLGYGREAFF
TRBJ2-5	few	TRBV11-2	TRBD1	TGTGCCAGCAGCTTAACCCCAAACAGGGGGGAGTACTTC	CASSLTPNRGEYF
TRBJ2-1	once	TRBV20-1	.	TGCAGTGCTAGAGTCATAGTCCCCTACAATGAGCAGTTCTTC	CSARVIVPYNEQFF
TRBJ1-2	.	TRBV2	TRBD1	TGTGCCAGCAGTGACGGACAGGGGCCTTATGGCTACACCTTC	CASSDGQGPYGYTF
TRBJ2-5	once	TRBV5-6	.	TGTGCCAGCAGCTTGGGACAGAGGGAGGAGACCCAGTACTTC	CASSLGQREETQYF
TRBJ2-1	few	TRBV29-1	TRBD1	TGCAGCGGGACCCACCGGGACAGGGTTTACAATGAGCAGTTCTTC	CSGTHRDRVYNEQFF
TRBJ2-7	.	TRBV20-1	.	TGCAGTGCTATTCGGGACAGCGGGGAGCAGTACTTC	CSAIRDSGEQYF
TRBJ2-7	.	TRBV6-6	.	TGTGCCAGCAGCCCCGGCCAGGCTGTGGCCTACGAGCAGTACTTC	CASSPGQAVAYEQYF
TRBJ2-4	.	TRBV6-1	TRBD1	TGTGCCAGCAGTGAAGCCCCGACAGGGCTCAAAAACATTCAGTACTTC	CASSEAPTGLKNIQYF
TRBJ1-2	.	TRBV5-1	TRBD1	TGCGCCAGCAGCCCCTTAGGGACAGGGGGTAATGGCTACACCTTC	CASSPLGTGGNGYTF
TRBJ1-2	.	TRBV20-1	.	TGCAGTGCTAGTCCAGGGAGGGTAGCTAACTATGGCTACACCTTC	CSASPGRVANYGYTF
TRBJ2-3	.	TRBV29-1	.	TGCAGCGGGCAGCTTAACACAGATACGCAGTATTTT	CSGQLNTDTQYF